This TCR beta chain emerged from a study of blood T cell repertoires in COVID-19. Measured with immunoSEQ multiplex PCR; TCRdb has only the in-frame clones, and not every one. Of 85,000 to 95,000 clones listed, approximately 86% are singletons. V was clipped by 2 bases and J by 2 bases, with 10 bases between them. Germline-derived CDR1 and CDR2 are WSHSY and SAAADI. The CDR3 sequence is 14 residues long. Source material: peripheral blood. The TCR sequence derives from an elderly woman with acute or convalescent COVID-19. This chain links TRBV10-2 with TRBJ2-7, with a possible D match to TRBD1 (5 bases). CDR3 protein: CASSEPGQTYEQYF. CDR3 nucleotide sequence: TGCGCCAGCAGTGAGCCAGGGCAGACCTACGAGCAGTACTTC.